This T cell receptor (beta chain) stems from a study of blood T cell repertoires in COVID-19. Participants spanned ages about 18 to 89 years and resided in about 25 US areas. Germline values: CDR1 LNHNV, CDR2 YYDKDF (reference sequence). The CDR3 has 15 amino acids. V shed 4 bases and J 3 bases; nucleotides not matched to a gene: 4. Assay: immunoSEQ multiplex PCR; the TCRdb copy retains only in-frame clones and omits some. The sample comprises about 170,000 clones, roughly four fifths of which are singletons, and 9.5% to 15% rests with the top ten. This rearrangement joins TRBV15 to TRBJ2-4, with 9 positions matching TRBD1. Sequencing input: PBMCs or T cells enriched from blood (not recorded which). This clonotype was sampled from a man between 50 and 59 years old who had recovered from COVID-19. This CDR3 reads CATSKQGAGKNIQYF. The CDR3 DNA follows: TGTGCCACCAGCAAACAGGGGGCGGGCAAAAACATTCAGTACTTC.